A single sample gave rise to the 9 T cell receptor beta chains below, sequenced in a study of cytomegalovirus exposure and HLA in healthy donors. The PCR contained 60 Vbeta and 13 Jbeta primers. Profiled with immunoSEQ multiplex PCR; TCRdb holds only in-frame clones, not every one. Of fewer than 300,000 clones detected, about 80% appear once; the ten largest clones hold about 0.28%. Sample: PBMCs. Receptor source: a girl aged 2-10 years in good health and CMV-seronegative.

The J gene is TRBJ2-1, the V gene TRBV27, with D perhaps TRBD1 (5 bases). Germline V gene data show CDR1 as MNHEY and CDR2 as SMNVEV (reference sequence). The CDR3 extends over 12 amino acids. Trimming took off 6 bases at V and 6 bases at J, with 9 bases between the two ends. The CDR3 protein is CASSSGSNEQFF. In nucleotides, the CDR3 is TGTGCCAGCAGCTCAGGGTCCAATGAGCAGTTCTTC.

This chain joins TRBV15 and TRBJ1-5; the match to TRBD1 covers 7 bases. The CDR3 sequence is 16 residues long. In germline, CDR1 is LNHNV, CDR2 YYDKDF (reference sequence). V was pared by 3 bases and J by 4 bases, with 9 bases of the junction left unmatched. The chain's CDR3 is CATSSITGVKNQPQHF. The CDR3 coding sequence is TGTGCCACCAGCAGTATCACAGGGGTAAAGAATCAGCCCCAGCATTTT.

This clone was observed a handful of times. The chain couples TRBV10-3 to TRBJ1-5, with D perhaps matching TRBD1 (5 bases). Germline lookup yields CDR1 ENHRY and CDR2 SYGVKD. The CDR3 runs to 16 residues. Trimming stripped 0 bases from V and 3 bases from J, with 12 bases between. As DNA, the CDR3 is TGTGCCATCAGTGAGTCACTCGACAGCTTCAATCAGCCCCAGCATTTT. This gives the protein CAISESLDSFNQPQHF.

The chain has TRBV11-2 and TRBJ2-7; 8 bases are shared with TRBD2. Trimming at V came to 5 bases and at J to 6 bases, leaving 6 bases not matched to a gene. Germline V gives CDR1 SGHAT, CDR2 FQNNGV. The CDR3 is 13 residues long. In nucleotides, the CDR3 is TGTGCCAGCAGCCCCGGGACTAGGAGCGAGCAGTACTTC. Residues: CASSPGTRSEQYF. Looking up the rest from reference TRBV11-2 and TRBJ2-7 gives the full variable domain: EAGVAQSPRYKIIEKRQSVAFWCNPISGHATLYWYQQILGQGPKLLIQFQNNGVVDDSQLPKDRFSAERLKGVDSTLKIQPAKLEDSAVYLCASSPGTRSEQYFGPGTRLTVT.

The V call is TRBV30, the J call TRBJ2-6; 9 bases map to TRBD1. The germline V gene has CDR1 GTSNPN and CDR2 SVGIG (reference sequence). With 7 bases clipped from V and 0 bases from J, the junction kept 10 bases outside the gene matches. The CDR3 has 17 residues. The DNA of the CDR3 is TGTGCCTTTGGACAGGGGCCGCTTGTCTCTGGGGCCAACGTCCTGACTTTC. This codes for CAFGQGPLVSGANVLTF.

The chain has TRBV4-1 and TRBJ2-1; TRBD2 matches 8 bases. CDR1 and CDR2 from the germline V gene are MGHRA and YSYEKL. J gave up 7 bases and V 3 bases, and 11 bases lay outside the gene matches. The CDR3 consists of 16 residues. The CDR3 reads CASSHGTSGVGNEQFF. CDR3 coding DNA: TGCGCCAGCAGCCACGGCACTAGCGGTGTTGGGAATGAGCAGTTCTTC.

V and J are TRBV4-1 and TRBJ2-7; tentative D call: TRBD2 (5 bases). V lost 0 bases and J lost 3, with 9 bases in between. Germline CDR1 is MGHRA and CDR2 is YSYEKL. The CDR3 consists of 14 residues. CDR3 protein: CASSQDPGDYEQYF. The CDR3 bases are TGCGCCAGCAGCCAAGATCCCGGGGACTACGAGCAGTACTTC.

V and J are TRBV25-1 and TRBJ1-6; D gene uncertain. V was pared by 9 bases and J by 4 bases, with 10 bases between. Germline V gene sequence: CDR1 MGHDK, CDR2 SYGVNS. The CDR3 totals 13 residues. CDR3 sequence: CASKTGYNSPLHF. In nucleotides, the CDR3 is TGTGCCAGTAAGACGGGATATAATTCACCCCTCCACTTT.

The chain has TRBV30 and TRBJ2-7, with TRBD2 matching over 14 bases. The germline gives CDR1 GTSNPN, CDR2 SVGIG (reference sequence). The V gene end was trimmed by 2 bases and the J gene end by 5 bases; junction bases not matched to a gene: 8. This CDR3 has 16 residues. The CDR3 here is CAWSYGLAGGRDEQYF. CDR3 bases: TGTGCCTGGAGTTATGGACTAGCGGGAGGCCGGGACGAGCAGTACTTC.